A selection of T cell receptor beta chains follows, all from one sample in a study of T cell responses to AZD1222 COVID-19 vaccine. Assay used: immunoSEQ multiplex PCR; TCRdb lists only in-frame clones, some missing. The sample carries approximately 160,000 clones, roughly 87% recorded once. Material: peripheral blood, obtained on day 0 of AZD1222 vaccination. These receptors were taken from an adult in good health. Both conserved end residues are trimmed from each CDR3. The D gene is left open where the match is weak.

CDR3aa	v_gene	d_gene
ASSSSSGRAYEQY	TRBV6-6	TRBD2
ATGLMGEQY	TRBV6-5	.
ASSQRLSYEQY	TRBV3-1/TRBV3-2	.
SALRQGPAEAF	TRBV29-1	.
ASSQGVGGATYEQY	TRBV4-1	.
AISGSFGVGIANTEAF	TRBV10-3	.
ASSPRGSASYEQY	TRBV6-2/TRBV6-3	.
ASSPPDIYEQY	TRBV18	.
ASSVGRLNTEAF	TRBV9	.
ASSQTGSGGANVLT	TRBV2	.
ASSLSVEVGGFYEQY	TRBV28	.
ASSLSGGRAYEQY	TRBV28	TRBD2
ASSENTLQAREQY	TRBV5-6	.
ASSRQSSGQGSHGYT	TRBV5-4	TRBD1
ASSPPGLALSVDYYTQY	TRBV7-9	TRBD2
ATSRDPGGANTEAF	TRBV15	.
ASSDTGMSGYT	TRBV18	.
ASSAFESNTGELF	TRBV3-1/TRBV3-2	.
ASSPQGGMNTEAF	TRBV7-6	TRBD1
ASSEALGTSGLEETQY	TRBV6-1	TRBD2
ASSLTGSSYEQY	TRBV5-6	.
ASSQDPALGTEAF	TRBV4-1	.
ASRAGVEGYGYT	TRBV6-5	.
ASSSGTGGNTEAF	TRBV19	TRBD1
ASSRGTRAYEQY	TRBV27	TRBD2
ASSQWGANYGYT	TRBV5-6	.
ASSRGLADEQY	TRBV19	TRBD2
ASSPRGGTSGSPYEQY	TRBV11-2	TRBD2
ASRHLDRPGNQPQH	TRBV2	.
ASSLSLLSGANVLT	TRBV5-5	.
ASSYLGIASYEQY	TRBV5-6	.
ASSAYRDSNQPQH	TRBV2	.
AGNRGNEQY	TRBV6-5	.
ASSFRAGPGYT	TRBV12-3/TRBV12-4	.
ASSIRTAEKLF	TRBV19	.